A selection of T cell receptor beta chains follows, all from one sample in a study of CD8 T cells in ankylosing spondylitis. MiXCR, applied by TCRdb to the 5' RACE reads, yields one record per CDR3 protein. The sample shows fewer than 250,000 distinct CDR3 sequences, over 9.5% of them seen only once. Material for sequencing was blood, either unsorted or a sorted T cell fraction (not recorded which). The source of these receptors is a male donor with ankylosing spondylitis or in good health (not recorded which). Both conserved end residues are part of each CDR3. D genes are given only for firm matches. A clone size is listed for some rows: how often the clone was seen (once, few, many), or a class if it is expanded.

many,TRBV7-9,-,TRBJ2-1,CASSLAGPQEQFF,TGTGCCAGCAGCTTAGCGGGGCCTCAGGAGCAGTTCTTC
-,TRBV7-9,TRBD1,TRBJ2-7,CASSTQGGQGAIEQYF,TGTGCCAGCAGCACCCAAGGGGGACAGGGGGCAATCGAGCAGTACTTC
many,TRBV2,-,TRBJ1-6,CASSLQGPLNSPLHF,TGTGCCAGCAGTCTTCAGGGTCCCCTCAATTCACCCCTCCACTTT
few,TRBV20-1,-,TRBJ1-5,CCARDSAATPNQPQHF,TGCTGTGCTAGAGACAGCGCAGCAACCCCAAATCAGCCCCAGCATTTT
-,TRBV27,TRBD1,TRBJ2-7,CASSGQAYEQYF,TGTGCCAGCAGCGGACAGGCCTACGAGCAGTACTTC
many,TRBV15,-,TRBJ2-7,CATSRDRAEMVYEQYF,TGTGCCACCAGCAGAGATCGGGCAGAAATGGTGTACGAGCAGTACTTC
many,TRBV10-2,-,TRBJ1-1,CASWGRGLGTEAFF,TGCGCCAGCTGGGGCCGGGGGCTGGGCACTGAAGCTTTCTTT
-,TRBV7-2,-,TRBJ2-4,CASSFEGGAKNIQYF,TGTGCCAGCAGCTTTGAGGGGGGGGCCAAAAACATTCAGTACTTC
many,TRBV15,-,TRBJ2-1,CATSRLFNEQFF,TGTGCCACCAGCCGCCTCTTCAATGAGCAGTTCTTC
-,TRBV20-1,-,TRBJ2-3,CSARDLLEQSTDTQYF,TGCAGTGCTAGAGATCTACTGGAACAGAGCACAGATACGCAGTATTTT
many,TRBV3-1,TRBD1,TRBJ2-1,CASSQGYRGLHEQFF,TGTGCCAGCAGCCAAGGTTACAGGGGGCTCCATGAGCAGTTCTTC
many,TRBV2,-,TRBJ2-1,CASRLLGGATYNEQFF,TGTGCCAGCAGACTATTGGGGGGGGCCACCTACAATGAGCAGTTCTTC
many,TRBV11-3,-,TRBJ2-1,CAIETGVEQFF,TGTGCCATAGAAACAGGAGTTGAGCAGTTCTTC
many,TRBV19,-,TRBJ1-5,CASSMFRSNQPQHF,TGTGCCAGTAGTATGTTCCGGAGCAATCAGCCCCAGCATTTT
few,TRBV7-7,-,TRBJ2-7,CASSWGEQYF,TGTGCCAGCAGCTGGGGCGAGCAGTACTTC
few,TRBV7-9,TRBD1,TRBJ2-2,CASSSSDRGRGTGELFF,TGTGCCAGCAGCTCTTCAGACAGGGGACGGGGCACCGGGGAGCTGTTTTTT
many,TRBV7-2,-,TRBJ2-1,CASSLQFF,TGTGCCAGCAGCTTACAGTTCTTC
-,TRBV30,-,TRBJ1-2,CAWRKTRGYGYTF,TGTGCCTGGCGGAAAACGAGGGGCTATGGCTACACCTTC
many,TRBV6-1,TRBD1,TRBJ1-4,CASRTGGYNEKLFF,TGTGCCAGCAGAACAGGGGGTTATAATGAAAAACTGTTTTTT
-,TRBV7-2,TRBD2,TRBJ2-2,CASSTLIAGGYGELFF,TGTGCCAGCAGCACCCTTATAGCGGGAGGGTACGGGGAGCTGTTTTTT
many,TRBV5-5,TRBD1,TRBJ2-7,CASSLDAGTGIYEQYF,TGTGCCAGCAGCTTGGACGCGGGGACAGGGATCTACGAGCAGTACTTC
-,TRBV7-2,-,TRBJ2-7,CASSPPGASYEQYF,TGTGCCAGCAGCCCCCCCGGAGCTTCCTACGAGCAGTACTTC
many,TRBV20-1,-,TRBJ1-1,CSASSGTFEAFF,TGCAGTGCTAGTTCAGGTACTTTCGAAGCTTTCTTT
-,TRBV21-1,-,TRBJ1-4,CASSPGAQGTNEKLFF,TGTGCCAGCAGCCCCGGGGCGCAGGGGACTAATGAAAAACTGTTTTTT
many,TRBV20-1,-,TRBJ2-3,CSASGTDGDTQYF,TGCAGTGCGTCGGGCACCGACGGGGATACGCAGTATTTT
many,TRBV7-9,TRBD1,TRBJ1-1,CASSLQGVGTEAFF,TGTGCCAGCAGCCTCCAGGGGGTCGGAACTGAAGCTTTCTTT
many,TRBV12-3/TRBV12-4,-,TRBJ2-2,CAVTTRNTGELFF,TGTGCCGTAACTACCAGGAACACCGGGGAGCTGTTTTTT